Below, 20 T cell receptor beta chains from the same sample are listed, as sequenced in a study of tumor-infiltrating lymphocytes in primary liver carcinoma. Making TCR beta cDNA involved around 500 ng total RNA and a constant-region primer. ARM-PCR was slightly modified, and three nested multiplex PCR rounds with it gave rise to the TCR beta libraries. The study ran its first two PCR rounds for around 9 cycles each, using TRBV1-TRBV30 forward primers and a C-beta reverse primer. In TCRdb, the multiplex PCR reads were re-called with MiXCR into one record per CDR3 protein. The table includes hundreds of thousands of distinct CDR3 sequences, approximately 60% detected once. Extraction also yielded germline DNA, while blood RNA was obtained from unsorted whole blood. Sequencing input: peripheral blood. These receptors were taken from a man in his forties or fifties with primary liver carcinoma and hepatitis B virus infection.

This clonotype was recorded at least ten times. The chain combines TRBV6-5 with TRBJ1-3, with TRBD1 as a possible D gene (6 bases). The germline V gene has CDR1 MNHEY and CDR2 SVGAGI. The CDR3 spans 14 residues. V was pared by 4 bases and J by 3 bases, with 10 bases between. The CDR3 is CASSSHRVGNTIYF. In DNA, the CDR3 is TGTGCCAGCAGTTCACACAGGGTTGGAAACACCATATATTTT.

This clonotype was detected only once. One end of the junction does not line up with germline, which may come from a read error. The chain joins TRBV11-2 to TRBJ2-3, with TRBD2 matching over 7 bases. CDR1 is SGHAT, CDR2 FQNNGV, per germline. This CDR3 region has 16 residues. CDR3 in DNA: TGTGACAGCAGCCCTGGACTAGTGGGTTTGGCAGATACGCAGTATTTT. Translation gives CDSSPGLVGLADTQYF.

The chain recombines TRBV14 with TRBJ2-2; 12 positions match TRBD1. The V gene end was trimmed by 3 bases and the J gene end by 6 bases; junction bases not matched to a gene: 8. The CDR3 contains 17 residues. Germline assignment: CDR1 SGHDN and CDR2 FVKESK. CDR3 nucleotides: TGTGCCAGCAGCCATATCGGGGACAGGGGGCGCCCCGGGGAGCTGTTTTTT. Translated: CASSHIGDRGRPGELFF.

Comments on this clonotype: Since a much larger clone is just one base distant, this may be a read error. The V and J genes are TRBV29-1 and TRBJ1-5; TRBD1 is a possible D gene (5 bases). Trimming shortened V by 1 base and J by 9 bases, and 13 bases separated the two germline ends. The CDR3 loop spans 13 amino acids. Germline-derived CDR1 and CDR2 are SQVTM and ANQGSEA. As DNA, the CDR3 is TGCAGCGTTGAAGCAAGGGTGAGGGGGCCCCAGCATTTT. It encodes CSVEARVRGPQHF.

Comment on this clonotype: The junction differs from germline at one of its ends, possibly a read error. The chain uses TRBV7-8 and TRBJ2-5, with 11 bases identical to TRBD1. Per germline, CDR1 SGHVS and CDR2 FQNEAQ. This CDR3 is 17 amino acids long. The CDR3 loop reads CTSNLERAGQGVKTQYF. The CDR3 DNA is TGTACCAGCAACTTAGAGAGGGCGGGACAGGGGGTCAAGACCCAGTACTTC. Using reference TRBV7-8 and TRBJ2-5 for the parts outside the CDR3, the full variable domain is GAGVSQSPRYKVAKRGQDVALRCDPISGHVSLFWYQQALGQGPEFLTYFQNEAQLDKSGLPSDRFFAERPEGSVSTLKIQRTQQEDSAVYLCTSNLERAGQGVKTQYFGPGTRLLVL.

This clonotype was seen only a few times. The chain joins TRBV28 to TRBJ2-7; D is possibly TRBD1 or TRBD2 (6 bases each). The ends were cut back, 2 bases at V and 6 bases at J, with 14 bases in the middle. The CDR3 covers 14 residues. From germline, CDR1 is MDHEN and CDR2 SYDVKM. The CDR3 protein is CASSLGGTLVEQYF. CDR3 coding DNA: TGTGCCAGCAGTTTAGGCGGGACACTGGTCGAGCAGTACTTC.

Concerning this clonotype itself: Given a much more abundant clone one base away, this may be a read error. The J gene is TRBJ2-3, the V gene TRBV6-5, with 7 bases aligning to TRBD1. The length of the CDR3 is 14 residues. Germline V gives CDR1 MNHEY, CDR2 SVGAGI. CDR3 sequence reads: CVSSYDRATDTQYF. The CDR3 DNA reads as TGTGTCAGCAGTTACGACAGGGCAACAGATACGCAGTATTTT.

About this clonotype: One end of the junction is discordant with germline, which a read error may explain. The chain employs TRBV5-4 and TRBJ2-2, with D hard to call. Germline V gives CDR1 SGHNT, CDR2 YYREEE (reference sequence). This CDR3 spans 15 amino acids. The CDR3 DNA is TGTGCCGGCAGCTTGGGATCCCGAGGCACCGGGGAGCTGTTTTTT. It yields the protein CAGSLGSRGTGELFF.

On this clonotype itself: This may be a read error: a much more frequent sequence differs by one nucleotide. J is TRBJ2-3 and V is TRBV6-1, with TRBD1 identical over 7 bases. Trimming at V came to 6 bases and at J to 5 bases, leaving 8 bases not matched to a gene. The CDR3 contains 14 residues. In germline, CDR1 is MNHNS, CDR2 SASEGT. This CDR3 reads CASRRDSRVDTQYF. In nucleotides, the CDR3 is TGTGCCAGCAGAAGGGACAGTCGTGTAGATACGCAGTATTTT.

To note about this clonotype: A clone one base away is much larger, so this may be a read error. DNA of the CDR3: TGTGTCATCAGTGAGTCGGACATGTCCACAGATACGCAGTATTTT. It translates to CVISESDMSTDTQYF. This chain uses TRBV10-3 with TRBJ2-3; D is perhaps TRBD1 (5 bases). Germline loops: CDR1 ENHRY, CDR2 SYGVKD. This CDR3 spans 15 amino acids.

The chain combines TRBV6-1 with TRBJ1-5; possible D gene TRBD1, 6 bases. The CDR3 is 15 residues long. Trimming pared 11 bases from V and 3 bases from J, leaving 20 bases between. The germline CDR1 and CDR2 sequences are MNHNS and SASEGT. CDR3 residues: CASRVGAYDNQPQHF. CDR3 nucleotide sequence: TGTGCCTCAAGGGTGGGGGCGTACGACAATCAGCCCCAGCATTTT.

J is TRBJ1-5 and V is TRBV10-3; 8 positions agree with TRBD2. The J call may be mistaken, given a closer DNA end match to TRBJ2-3. Per the germline V gene, CDR1 is ENHRY and CDR2 is SYGVKD. CDR3 length equals 15 residues. CDR3 residues: CAISEGQGGRQPQYF. CDR3 sequence (DNA): TGTGCCATCAGTGAAGGTCAGGGCGGGAGGCAGCCCCAGTATTTT.

A note on this clonotype: The CDR3 ends on some other residue instead of the conserved phenylalanine or tryptophan, so this is likely a read error. The chain links TRBV11-2 to TRBJ2-2; no reliable D call. Looked up from germline, CDR1 is SGHAT and CDR2 is FQNNGV. The ends were cut back, 5 bases at V and 4 bases at J, with 8 bases in the middle. This CDR3 spans 13 amino acids. The CDR3 sequence: CASSQEITGELFY. DNA for the CDR3: TGTGCCAGCAGCCAGGAAATCACCGGGGAGCTGTTTTAT.

In regard to this clonotype: A much more abundant neighbour one base away suggests this may be a read error. This chain connects TRBV10-3 to TRBJ2-1; no firm D call. Trimming stripped 3 bases from V and 15 bases from J, with 15 bases between. Germline V lookup: CDR1 ENHRY, CDR2 SYGVKD. The CDR3 is 12 residues long. For the CDR3, the DNA is TGTGCCATCAGTGAACAGCTGAGGAAGCCGTTCTTC. This codes for CAISEQLRKPFF.

Concerning this clonotype: A junction boundary mismatches the germline segment, possibly from a read error. This chain links TRBV5-1 with TRBJ1-1, with D possibly being TRBD1 (5 bases). This CDR3 region has 13 residues. CDR1 SGHRS and CDR2 YFSETQ come from the germline V gene. In DNA form, the CDR3 reads TGCGCCAGCAGTTGGAGGGGTGACACTGACGCTTTCTTT. It encodes CASSWRGDTDAFF.

The J gene is TRBJ1-5, the V gene TRBV6-1; possibly TRBD1 for D (6 bases). This CDR3 is 15 amino acids long. V lost 7 bases and J 11 bases, leaving 24 bases between the germline ends. The germline V gene encodes CDR1 MNHNS and CDR2 SASEGT. CDR3 sequence reads: CASTPGGGPARTQHF. The CDR3 DNA reads as TGTGCCAGCACCCCGGGTGGGGGCCCTGCTAGGACCCAGCATTTT.

This clonotype was picked up many times. This chain joins TRBV6-6 and TRBJ1-2; D might be TRBD1 (5 bases). The germline V gene encodes CDR1 MNHNY and CDR2 SVGAGI (reference sequence). Trimming took off 5 bases at V and 8 bases at J, with 15 bases between the two ends. This CDR3 comprises 13 residues. The CDR3 spells CASSPSGGVGYTF. DNA for the CDR3: TGTGCCAGCAGTCCTTCCGGGGGTGTAGGCTACACCTTC.

Worth noting for this clonotype: Without the conserved terminal phenylalanine or tryptophan, this CDR3 likely stems from a read error. This chain links TRBV6-1 with TRBJ1-5; D possibly corresponds to TRBD1 (5 bases). The CDR3 extends over 16 amino acids. Germline loops: CDR1 MNHNS, CDR2 SASEGT. CDR3 sequence (DNA): TGCGCCAGCAGTGACCGCGCAGGGCGCCTCAATCAGCCCCAGCATTCT. This codes for CASSDRAGRLNQPQHS.

This clonotype was detected many times. The rearrangement links TRBV6-5 to TRBJ1-3; 7 nucleotides line up with TRBD1. From germline, CDR1 is MNHEY and CDR2 SVGAGI. The CDR3 contains 15 residues. After removal of 6 bases from V and 0 bases from J, the junction contained 5 bases not matched to a gene. CDR3 sequence (DNA): TGTGCCAGCAGCCAAGGGGGCCACTCTGGAAACACCATATATTTT. This codes for CASSQGGHSGNTIYF.

Note on this clonotype: Since a much larger clone is just one base distant, this may be a read error. J is TRBJ1-6 and V is TRBV12-3 or TRBV12-4; D is unclear. This CDR3 spans 14 amino acids. As DNA, the CDR3 is TGTGCCAGCAGTTTAAGAGGGAATAATTTACCCCTCCACTTT. Translated: CASSLRGNNLPLHF.